Below are 10 T cell receptor beta chains sequenced from a single sample in a study of PD-1 blockade in classical Hodgkin lymphoma. The time point was: cycle 4 day 1 (C4D1), after about 6 weeks of nivolumab. Every single patient, without exception, relapsed after autologous stem cell transplantation, and brentuximab vedotin exposure varied. Method: immunoSEQ multiplex PCR; TCRdb's copy keeps in-frame clones and lacks some. Of tens of thousands of clones listed, about 85% are singletons. The sample in question was peripheral blood mononuclear cells (PBMCs), obtained before the fourth cycle of nivolumab. The receptors originated from a human donor with classical Hodgkin lymphoma.

This chain uses TRBV5-1 with TRBJ2-5, with D possibly being TRBD1 or TRBD2 (5 bases each). The germline V gene encodes CDR1 SGHRS and CDR2 YFSETQ. V lost 0 bases, J lost 3 bases, and 9 bases lay in between. The CDR3 contains 14 residues. CDR3 nucleotides: TGCGCCAGCAGCTTGGGGGACGCGGAAGAGACCCAGTACTTC. Translating gives CASSLGDAEETQYF. Looking up the rest from reference TRBV5-1 and TRBJ2-5 gives the full variable domain: KAGVTQTPRYLIKTRGQQVTLSCSPISGHRSVSWYQQTPGQGLQFLFEYFSETQRNKGNFPGRFSGRQFSNSRSEMNVSTLELGDSALYLCASSLGDAEETQYFGPGTRLLVL.

The chain combines TRBV5-1 with TRBJ1-2; 8 nucleotides agree with TRBD1. The CDR3 is made up of 13 amino acids. Unmatched junction bases numbered 4, after V lost 2 bases and J lost 7 bases. The germline gives CDR1 SGHRS, CDR2 YFSETQ. CDR3 in DNA: TGCGCCAGCAGCTTACAGGGGGTTCTTGGCTACACCTTC. It specifies CASSLQGVLGYTF.

Only one count was recorded for this clone. The chain is built from TRBV19 and TRBJ2-7; 10 nucleotides match TRBD1. V lost 6 bases and J lost 5; bases outside the gene matches: 7. The CDR3 is 14 amino acids. Germline loops: CDR1 LNHDA, CDR2 SQIVND (reference sequence). The CDR3 spells CASRAPDRGDEQYF. As DNA, the CDR3 is TGTGCCAGTAGAGCGCCGGACAGGGGGGACGAGCAGTACTTC. Drawing the rest from reference TRBV19 and TRBJ2-7, the complete variable domain is DGGITQSPKYLFRKEGQNVTLSCEQNLNHDAMYWYRQDPGQGLRLIYYSQIVNDFQKGDIAEGYSVSREKKESFPLTVTSAQKNPTAFYLCASRAPDRGDEQYFGPGTRLTVT.

This clone was picked up one time. The rearrangement uses TRBV7-6 and TRBJ2-2, with D perhaps given as TRBD1 or TRBD2 (5 bases each). This CDR3 is 16 amino acids long. Germline V lookup: CDR1 SGHVS, CDR2 FNYEAQ. V was shortened by 1 base and J by 6 bases, with 15 bases between the two germline ends. The CDR3 DNA follows: TGTGCCAGCAGCTTAGGGTATGGGGGTACGGCCGGGGAGCTGTTTTTT. Its translation: CASSLGYGGTAGELFF.

This clone was detected only once. The CDR3 loop is CASSQAGGTDTQYF. The CDR3 DNA reads TGTGCCAGCAGCCAAGCGGGGGGAACAGATACGCAGTATTTT. J is TRBJ2-3 and V is TRBV7-9; TRBD2 agrees at 9 bases. Germline CDR1 reads SEHNR; CDR2 reads FQNEAQ (reference sequence). The length of the CDR3 is 14 residues. V dropped 5 bases and J dropped 3; count of bases not matched to a gene: 3.

The J gene is TRBJ1-2, the V gene TRBV7-9; D uncertain. There are 15 residues in the CDR3. The germline V gene encodes CDR1 SEHNR and CDR2 FQNEAQ (reference sequence). V was cut by 3 bases and J by 3 bases, with 14 bases left in between. The CDR3 DNA sequence: TGTGCCAGCAGCTTCCTCGCACGGGGTGACTATGGCTACACCTTC. The encoded protein is CASSFLARGDYGYTF.

The chain recombines TRBV27 with TRBJ2-5; D is uncertain. The CDR3 contains 14 residues. V was clipped by 7 bases and J by 0 bases, with 12 bases between them. Germline lookup yields CDR1 MNHEY and CDR2 SMNVEV (reference sequence). CDR3 nucleotide sequence: TGTGCCAGCAAATTAGCACTGTACCAAGAGACCCAGTACTTC. The encoded protein is CASKLALYQETQYF.

The J gene is TRBJ2-7, the V gene TRBV2; D is unresolved. V was pared by 4 bases and J by 2 bases, with 6 bases between. The germline V gene encodes CDR1 SNHLY and CDR2 FYNNEI. CDR3 length: 12 amino acids. This CDR3 is CASSVVTYEQYF. CDR3 nucleotide sequence: TGTGCCAGCAGTGTAGTGACCTACGAGCAGTACTTC. The entire variable domain, with the rest obtained from reference TRBV2 and TRBJ2-7, is as follows: EPEVTQTPSHQVTQMGQEVILRCVPISNHLYFYWYRQILGQKVEFLVSFYNNEISEKSEIFDDQFSVERPDGSNFTLKIRSTKLEDSAMYFCASSVVTYEQYFGPGTRLTVT.

The chain joins TRBV5-6 to TRBJ2-1, with D tentatively TRBD1 (6 bases). There are 17 residues in the CDR3. Germline values: CDR1 SGHDT, CDR2 YYEEEE. The V gene lost 2 bases and the J gene lost 5 bases, with 20 bases spanning the gap. The CDR3 bases are TGTGCCAGCAGCTTTTCCCAGGGGCCCCGATCCCACAATGAGCAGTTCTTC. Translation: CASSFSQGPRSHNEQFF.

The chain is built from TRBV5-1 and TRBJ2-7; D unclear. Germline assignment: CDR1 SGHRS and CDR2 YFSETQ. This CDR3 is 15 amino acids long. The V and J ends lost 4 bases and 6 bases respectively, with 20 bases between them. CDR3 protein: CASSASPAERGEQYF. In DNA form, the CDR3 reads TGCGCCAGCAGCGCCTCCCCGGCCGAACGCGGCGAGCAGTACTTC.